This T cell receptor (beta chain) derives from a study of radiotherapy plus CTLA-4 blockade in lung cancer. Turning to the study itself: Objective responses were observed in 15% to 20% of patients, and disease control was achieved by roughly 30%.

This clone was detected only once. Its specificity is unknown. CDR3 length: 13 amino acids. The germline CDR1 and CDR2 sequences are MDHEN and SYDVKM. V was cut by 6 bases and J by 5 bases, with 14 bases left in between. The study's findings and limits: In blood, TCR clones derived from the tumor expanded after radiotherapy plus ipilimumab.

The assay was immunoSEQ multiplex PCR, and TCRdb's table has in-frame clones only and misses some. The sample contains some 66,000 clones, about four fifths of which appear only once. This chain uses TRBV28 with TRBJ2-7; TRBD2 might be the D (7 bases). The sequenced sample was peripheral blood, obtained from a patient treated with radiotherapy plus ipilimumab. The clonotype was recovered from a human donor with non-small cell lung cancer who had a partial response to radiotherapy plus ipilimumab. CDR3: CASSLGGADEQYF. The CDR3 DNA follows: TGTGCCAGCAGCCTAGGGGGGGCAGACGAGCAGTACTTC.